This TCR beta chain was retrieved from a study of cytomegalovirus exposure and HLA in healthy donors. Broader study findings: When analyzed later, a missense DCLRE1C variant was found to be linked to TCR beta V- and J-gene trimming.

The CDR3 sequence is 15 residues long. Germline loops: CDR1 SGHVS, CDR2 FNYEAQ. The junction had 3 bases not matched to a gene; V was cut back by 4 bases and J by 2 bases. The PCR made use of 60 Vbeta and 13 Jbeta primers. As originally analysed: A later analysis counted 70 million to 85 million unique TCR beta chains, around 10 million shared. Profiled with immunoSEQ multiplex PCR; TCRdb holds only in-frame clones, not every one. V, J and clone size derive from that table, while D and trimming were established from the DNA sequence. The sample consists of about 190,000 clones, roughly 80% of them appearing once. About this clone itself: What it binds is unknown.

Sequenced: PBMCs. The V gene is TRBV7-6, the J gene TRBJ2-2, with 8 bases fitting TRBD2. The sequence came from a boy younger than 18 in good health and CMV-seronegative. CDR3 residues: CASSSGLDNTGELFF. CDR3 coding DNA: TGTGCCAGCAGCTCGGGACTAGATAACACCGGGGAGCTGTTTTTT.